This TCR beta chain came from a study of blood T cell repertoires in COVID-19. Germline CDR1 MNHEY, CDR2 SVGAGI. The CDR3 contains 14 residues. V was shortened by 4 bases and J by 1 base, with 11 bases between the two germline ends. Methods used by the authors: Estimation of nucleated cell counts was performed using reference gene primer amplification. The method was immunoSEQ multiplex PCR; TCRdb's version includes in-frame clones alone and lacks a portion of them. V, J and clone size reflect that table, while D and trimming were determined from the DNA. The data hold tens of thousands of clones, with under 90% observed a single time.

The specimen sequenced was peripheral blood. The TCR originated in a man in his fifties or sixties with acute or convalescent COVID-19. The rearrangement joins TRBV6-5 to TRBJ2-7; TRBD1 might be the D (6 bases). CDR3 region: CASSFTGLSYEQYF. Here the CDR3 DNA reads TGTGCCAGCAGTTTTACAGGGCTGTCCTACGAGCAGTACTTC.